Listed here are 7 T cell receptor beta chains from one sample, sequenced in a study of identical twins. Each CDR3 protein is one row after TCRdb ran MiXCR on the 5' RACE reads. The sample records about 530,000 distinct CDR3 sequences, roughly 15% being singletons. This same sample was also part of a study on yellow fever vaccine responses in identical twins.

The sample taken for sequencing was CD4+ T cells sorted from blood. These receptors were obtained from a woman aged 18-29 years in good health.

This clonotype was observed a handful of times. The chain is built from TRBV2 and TRBJ2-3; no clear D. Germline V gene lookup returns CDR1 SNHLY and CDR2 FYNNEI. CDR3 length: 14 residues. V dropped 4 bases and J dropped 7 bases, with 15 bases sitting between them. CDR3 region: CASSGGMTLNTQYF. The CDR3 region has the DNA TGTGCCAGCAGTGGAGGAATGACACTGAATACGCAGTATTTT. Full variable domain (rest looked up from reference TRBV2 and TRBJ2-3): EPEVTQTPSHQVTQMGQEVILRCVPISNHLYFYWYRQILGQKVEFLVSFYNNEISEKSEIFDDQFSVERPDGSNFTLKIRSTKLEDSAMYFCASSGGMTLNTQYFGPGTRLTVL.

CDR3 DNA: TGCAGCGTTGTGTACCTGACTAGCGGGAGCGATACGCAGTATTTT. It is translated as CSVVYLTSGSDTQYF. This sequence joins TRBV29-1 and TRBJ2-3, with 12 bases fitting TRBD2. Germline CDR1 reads SQVTM; CDR2 reads ANQGSEA. The CDR3 is made up of 15 amino acids. Germline trimming cut 4 bases from V and 6 bases from J; bases unmatched to any gene: 8.

This clonotype was seen more than once but under ten times. The chain carries TRBV12-3 or TRBV12-4 and TRBJ2-2; D is possibly TRBD1 (6 bases). Trimming pared 1 base from V and 5 bases from J, leaving 17 bases between. The CDR3 has 17 residues. In DNA form, the CDR3 reads TGTGCCAGCAGTTTAGGGTCTACAGGGTGGTTGACCGGGGAGCTGTTTTTT. Translated, it gives CASSLGSTGWLTGELFF.

V gene TRBV10-3 combines with J gene TRBJ2-2, with 10 bases identical to TRBD2. This CDR3 has 15 residues. The germline gives CDR1 ENHRY, CDR2 SYGVKD. After removal of 0 bases from V and 7 bases from J, the junction contained 2 bases not matched to a gene. In nucleotides, the CDR3 is TGTGCCATCAGTGAGTCTGGACTAGCGGACGGGGAGCTGTTTTTT. This codes for CAISESGLADGELFF.

The sample holds a few counts of this clonotype. CDR3 coding DNA: TGTGCCAGTAGTGCCGACTTATATCAAGAGACCCAGTACTTC. This codes for CASSADLYQETQYF. The chain is built from TRBV19 and TRBJ2-5; D call uncertain. The CDR3 has 14 amino acids. V was trimmed by 5 bases and J by 2 bases, leaving 12 bases between them. Germline lookup yields CDR1 LNHDA and CDR2 SQIVND (reference sequence).

The rearrangement links TRBV11-1 to TRBJ2-1, with TRBD2 matching over 8 bases. Germline trimming cut 0 bases from V and 6 bases from J; bases unmatched to any gene: 13. Germline V gene sequence: CDR1 SGHAT, CDR2 FQDESV (reference sequence). The CDR3 contains 18 residues. CDR3 sequence reads: CASSLAGLGRARSNEQFF. DNA for the CDR3: TGTGCCAGCAGCTTAGCGGGACTAGGCCGAGCGAGGAGCAATGAGCAGTTCTTC.

The table lists this clonotype with a few counts. V and J are TRBV11-2 and TRBJ2-2; no firm D call. V shed 5 bases and J shed 8 bases, with 9 bases lying between them. Germline V gene data show CDR1 as SGHAT and CDR2 as FQNNGV. This CDR3 contains 12 residues. Written as DNA, the CDR3 is TGTGCCAGCAGCCCCCTGATGGGGGAGCTGTTTTTT. Translated: CASSPLMGELFF.